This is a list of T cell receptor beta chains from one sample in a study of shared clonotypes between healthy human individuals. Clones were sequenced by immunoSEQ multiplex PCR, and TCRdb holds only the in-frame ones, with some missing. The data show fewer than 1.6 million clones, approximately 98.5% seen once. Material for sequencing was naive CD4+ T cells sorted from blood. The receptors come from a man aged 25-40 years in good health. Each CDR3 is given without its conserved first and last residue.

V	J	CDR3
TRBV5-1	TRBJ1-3	ASSRGAGPYSGNTIY
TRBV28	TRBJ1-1	ASSLYPRGNTEAF
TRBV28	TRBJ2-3	ASSLLTGGKDTQY
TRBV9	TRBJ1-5	ASSVGQGPNQPQH
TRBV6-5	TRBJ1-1	ASSFRPTGRTEAF
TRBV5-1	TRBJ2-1	ASSLGGRMNEQF
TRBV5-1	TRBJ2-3	ASRRDYTDTQY
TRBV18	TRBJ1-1	ASSPGGSVNTEAF
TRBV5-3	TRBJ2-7	ARSAGQGPEEQY
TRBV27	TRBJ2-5	ASSSRLAGPLDQETQY
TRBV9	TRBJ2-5	ASSPTTGMVGETQY
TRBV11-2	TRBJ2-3	ASSLVAGYKDSDTQY
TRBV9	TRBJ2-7	ASSLRDHSYEQY
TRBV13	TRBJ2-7	ASSLRGYEQY
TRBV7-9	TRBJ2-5	ASSLAASGYQETQY
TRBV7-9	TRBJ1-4	ASSRTEEKLF
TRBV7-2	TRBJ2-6	ASSLDGSGANVLT
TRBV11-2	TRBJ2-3	ASSPGLAGPTDTQY
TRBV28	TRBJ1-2	ASSLGVVRGRDFYGYT
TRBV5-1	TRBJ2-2	ASSLRERTGELF
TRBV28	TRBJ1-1	ASSLRTADAEAF
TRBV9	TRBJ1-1	ASSPGPRRDTEAF
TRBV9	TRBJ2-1	ASSVATGSYNEQF
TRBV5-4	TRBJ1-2	ASSDGTGTYGYT
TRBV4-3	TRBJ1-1	ASSQGRQGLNTEAF
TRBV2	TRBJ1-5	ASSERTGINQPQH
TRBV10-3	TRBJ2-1	AISVNNEQF
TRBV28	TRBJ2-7	ASRETGLFYEQY
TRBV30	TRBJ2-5	ASAGFQETQY
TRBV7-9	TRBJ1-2	ASSLGSLGYGYT
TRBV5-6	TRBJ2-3	ASSLIPKGTDTQY
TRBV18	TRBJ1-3	ASSAIPDRASRGNTIY
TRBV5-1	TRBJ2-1	ASRSLTGGYEQF
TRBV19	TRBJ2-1	ASSPSTFMGGNEQF
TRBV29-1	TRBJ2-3	SMSHGPGGTDTQY
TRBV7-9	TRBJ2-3	ASSYRDSYTDTQY
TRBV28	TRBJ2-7	ASLAGGPYEQY
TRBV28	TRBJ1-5	ASRQRGIWESNQPQH
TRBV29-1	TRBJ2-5	SVMEGGETQY
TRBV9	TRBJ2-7	ASSVATGPGYEQY
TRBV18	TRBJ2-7	ASSSRPGPHEQY
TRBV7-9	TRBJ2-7	ASSLQTGSEQY